This TCR beta chain is from a study of blood T cell repertoires in COVID-19 (dated by TCRdb to 2018 to 2021). With regard to the full study: Samples from collaborators originated in the United States, Italy and Spain and spanned both the acute and convalescent phases of COVID-19. The material from the prospective study consisted of cDNA or gDNA derived from T cells, B-cell-depleted T cells, or PBMCs. Deeply sampled blood TCRbeta repertoires from subjects exposed to, actively infected with, or recovered from COVID-19 were included in the dataset. The repertoires were released in a freely available public database meant as a resource for research on the immune response to SARS-CoV-2. The samples were drawn from two sources: the first 160 participants of the ongoing ImmuneRACE study, and about 1,300 subjects contributed by 6 global collaborators. A de-identified subject ID, COVID-19 status, age in years and sex were almost always included in the sample metadata. Where available, HLA class I and class II types were taken from metadata supplied by the sample provider and were not determined by assay-based typing. What the research found in general, with its limitations: Clinical and demographic metadata were provided uncurated, with the amount varying by source and participant.

V has 4 bases trimmed and J has 4 bases trimmed; junction bases matching no gene number 7. Inclusive of the bounding cysteine and phenylalanine, the CDR3 is 14 residues long. CDR3 DNA is the only sequence kept; it has 42 bases, read in frame from the first base. According to the germline V gene, CDR1 reads SGDLS and CDR2 reads YYNGEE. TCRbeta CDR3 regions were amplified from genomic DNA by means of the immunoSEQ Assay, a bias-controlled multiplex PCR. On the study's bioinformatics: The number of nucleated cells in each sample was estimated by amplification of reference gene primers within the assay. Sequence reads were collapsed and filtered to measure the absolute abundance of every unique TCRbeta CDR3 rearrangement. For each sample, productive Simpson clonality was calculated as the square root of Simpson's diversity index over productive rearrangements. This is the immuneACCESS table as TCRdb keeps it, with only in-frame sequences that have V and J called. A part of the clones is gone; compared with another copy, unresolved V genes explain less than half, and the rest is unexplained. V and J calls and clone size are those listed in that table; D and trimming were worked out from the DNA. The sample table holds 100,000 to 150,000 clones, of which almost 90% were seen once. Together, the top ten hold about 3.8% of the sample.

A remark on this clone: It lacks a known antigen. Qualities for individual bases were not recorded, and no much larger clone is one base off.

At one collaborating source in Seattle, patients were enrolled during active infection and were followed longitudinally through the course of disease. The collaborating institutions used their own protocols to collect whole blood in K2EDTA tubes. Collaborator samples were shipped for TCRbeta analysis as frozen whole blood, isolated PBMCs, or DNA extracted from either sample type. The sequence came from a woman in her fifties or sixties with COVID-19, enrolled during active disease. The chain is encoded by TRBV9 joined to TRBJ1-1, and 7 bases in between align with TRBD1. The sequenced sample consisted of peripheral blood. In nucleotides, the sequence is TGTGCCAGCAGCATGACAGGGTTGGGCACTGAAGCTTTCTTT. This sequence encodes CASSMTGLGTEAFF.